This T cell receptor (beta chain) came from a study of T cell repertoires in cytomegalovirus infection. Across the whole study: As its CMV epitopes, the study selected recently identified HLA-C-restricted and well-studied HLA-B-restricted targets. Based on public TCR beta signatures, there were indications of CMV infection and of a matching HLA type. Findings and limits, study-wide: HLA-C-restricted CMV clonotypes gave the most frequent clonotype in two of eight donors. Carriage of CMV together with the relevant HLA was identifiable through cumulative public TCR beta family frequency.

This clonotype was detected a few times. Its specificity is unknown. The CDR3 is made up of 16 amino acids. Germline CDR1 MNHEY, CDR2 SMNVEV (reference sequence). V lost 2 bases and J 4 bases, leaving 12 bases between the germline ends. TCRdb re-called the reads through MiXCR, storing one row per CDR3 protein. The data show tens of thousands of distinct CDR3 sequences, more than 20% seen once. V gene TRBV27 combines with J gene TRBJ2-6; D not resolved. The sequences come from CD8+ T cells from cultured PBMCs, collected from culture after CMV antigen stimulation. This receptor was obtained from a human donor in good health (CMV status not recorded). Some clones in this sample may be carry-over from other donors' samples. The CDR3 DNA is TGTGCCAGCAGTTTAAGGACCCCCTCCGGGGCCAACGTCCTGACTTTC. Translating gives CASSLRTPSGANVLTF.